The 32 T cell receptor beta chains reported below all come from one sample, sequenced in a study of T cell changes during pregnancy in multiple sclerosis. The assay was immunoSEQ multiplex PCR, and TCRdb's table has in-frame clones only and misses some. The sample has under 40,000 clones, more than 90% seen once. The source material was CD4+ T cells from peripheral blood mononuclear cells, sampled in the second trimester of pregnancy. The receptors shown here come from a female donor with multiple sclerosis, enrolled in a pregnancy study.

This rearrangement joins TRBV4-2 to TRBJ1-4; D may be TRBD1 (6 bases). In germline, CDR1 is LGHNA, CDR2 YNFKEQ. Trimming left V 8 bases short and J 7 bases short, with 14 bases between. The CDR3 runs 13 residues. DNA for the CDR3: TGTGCCAGCGGTACAGGGAGTAGTGAAAAACTGTTTTTT. Its translation: CASGTGSSEKLFF.

The gene calls are TRBV5-1 and TRBJ1-1, with 7 bases that match TRBD1. Germline CDR1 is SGHRS and CDR2 is YFSETQ. V was clipped by 4 bases and J by 4 bases; unmatched bases: 10. There are 15 residues in the CDR3. This CDR3 reads CASSMGTDQGTEAFF. The DNA for the CDR3 is TGCGCCAGCAGCATGGGGACAGACCAAGGCACTGAAGCTTTCTTT.

CDR3 DNA sequence: TGTGCCAGCAGTTTTACGGACAGGGGCACAGATACGCAGTATTTT. Protein: CASSFTDRGTDTQYF. The chain combines TRBV6-6 with TRBJ2-3; 8 bases map to TRBD1. Germline V gives CDR1 MNHNY, CDR2 SVGAGI (reference sequence). V gave up 4 bases and J gave up 1 base; unmatched junction bases: 4. The CDR3 has 15 residues.

The chain joins TRBV10-3 to TRBJ1-5; no clear D. The CDR3 contains 15 residues. Trimming took off 6 bases at V and 2 bases at J, with 14 bases between the two ends. Germline loops: CDR1 ENHRY, CDR2 SYGVKD. The CDR3 spells CAISLEAPGNQPQHF. The DNA for the CDR3 is TGTGCCATCAGCCTAGAGGCTCCGGGCAATCAGCCCCAGCATTTT.

The rearrangement joins TRBV30 to TRBJ2-3, with 7 bases identical to TRBD2. The CDR3 consists of 16 residues. V shed 1 base, J shed 2 bases, and the junction held 9 bases outside the gene matches. The V gene's germline CDR1 is GTSNPN and CDR2 SVGIG (reference sequence). CDR3 in DNA: TGTGCCTGGAGTGCGAGCTGGGACTATCACACAGATACGCAGTATTTT. It specifies CAWSASWDYHTDTQYF.

The chain combines TRBV20-1 with TRBJ1-3, with no clear D. Germline CDR1 is DFQATT and CDR2 is SNEGSKA (reference sequence). The CDR3 has 11 amino acids. Trimming cost V 6 bases and J 4 bases, with 7 bases left between them. CDR3 DNA sequence: TGCAGTGCGGCTTCCGGAAACACCATATATTTT. Amino acids: CSAASGNTIYF.

The gene calls are TRBV4-1 and TRBJ1-2; perhaps TRBD1 as D (6 bases). The CDR3 is made up of 15 amino acids. Trimming shortened V by 0 bases and J by 4 bases, and 12 bases separated the two germline ends. The V gene's germline CDR1 is MGHRA and CDR2 YSYEKL. The CDR3 region is CASSQDLDRTYGYTF. In nucleotides, the CDR3 is TGCGCCAGCAGCCAAGATCTGGACAGAACCTATGGCTACACCTTC.

The chain has TRBV5-8 and TRBJ2-3; a weak D match, TRBD2 (5 bases). The CDR3 is 14 residues long. The germline gives CDR1 SGHTS, CDR2 YDEGEE. V lost 0 bases, J lost 3 bases, and 8 bases lay in between. For the CDR3, the DNA is TGTGCCAGCAGCTTGGGGACGGGGACAGATACGCAGTATTTT. Translating gives CASSLGTGTDTQYF.

J is TRBJ1-1 and V is TRBV2, with TRBD1 as a possible D gene (5 bases). Germline V gives CDR1 SNHLY, CDR2 FYNNEI. The V and J ends lost 6 bases and 3 bases respectively, with 14 bases between them. The CDR3 has 14 residues. CDR3 in DNA: TGTGCCAGCAGAGGACACAGTTTGGACACTGAAGCTTTCTTT. Amino acids: CASRGHSLDTEAFF.

This sequence joins TRBV7-9 and TRBJ1-2; 7 nucleotides match TRBD1. There are 17 residues in the CDR3. Looked up from germline, CDR1 is SEHNR and CDR2 is FQNEAQ (reference sequence). J lost 2 bases, V lost 1 base, and 10 bases had no gene match. The CDR3 is CASSLVGGGSPNYGYTF. The CDR3 nucleotides read TGTGCCAGCAGCTTAGTTGGAGGGGGCTCTCCCAACTATGGCTACACCTTC.

CDR3 DNA sequence: TGTGCCAGCAGTTTTACAGGGGATTTGGACATCGGGGAGCTGTTTTTT. Its protein product is CASSFTGDLDIGELFF. The chain uses TRBV2 and TRBJ2-2; 7 bases map to TRBD1. This CDR3 comprises 16 residues. J was trimmed by 7 bases and V by 5 bases; bases with no gene match: 13. Germline CDR1 SNHLY, CDR2 FYNNEI.

The CDR3 sequence is CASSELVIAPMDAFF. CDR3 in DNA: TGTGCCAGCAGCGAGCTGGTGATAGCACCCATGGATGCTTTCTTT. The V and J genes are TRBV7-9 and TRBJ1-1; D gene ambiguous. Germline V gene lookup returns CDR1 SEHNR and CDR2 FQNEAQ (reference sequence). Between the trimmed V and J ends, which lost 5 bases and 11 bases, there was a span of 24 bases. This CDR3 comprises 15 residues.

DNA of the CDR3: TGTGCCAGCAGCTTAGGGTCCCTCCCATTCGCGTCCTACAATGAGCAGTTCTTC. Encoded protein: CASSLGSLPFASYNEQFF. The rearrangement uses TRBV11-2 and TRBJ2-1, with D unclear. This CDR3 has 18 amino acids. Germline CDR1 is SGHAT and CDR2 is FQNNGV. With 1 base removed from V and 1 base from J, the gap between germline ends came to 17 bases. Together with reference TRBV11-2 and TRBJ2-1, the CDR3 gives the full variable domain: EAGVAQSPRYKIIEKRQSVAFWCNPISGHATLYWYQQILGQGPKLLIQFQNNGVVDDSQLPKDRFSAERLKGVDSTLKIQPAKLEDSAVYLCASSLGSLPFASYNEQFFGPGTRLTVL.

The V gene is TRBV4-3, the J gene TRBJ2-1; D may be TRBD2 (5 bases). Germline V gene sequence: CDR1 LGHNA, CDR2 YSLEER. The CDR3 is 16 residues long. V lost 1 base and J 7 bases, leaving 17 bases between the germline ends. CDR3: CASSQGAQARVNEQFF. The CDR3 DNA reads as TGCGCCAGCAGCCAAGGGGCCCAAGCGAGGGTTAATGAGCAGTTCTTC.

This chain joins TRBV19 and TRBJ2-1, with D perhaps TRBD1 (6 bases). Deletions cut 5 bases from V and 7 bases from J, with 9 bases between. This CDR3 spans 12 amino acids. Germline V lookup: CDR1 LNHDA, CDR2 SQIVND (reference sequence). CDR3 sequence (DNA): TGTGCCAGTAGTTCCCAGGGGAATGAGCAGTTCTTC. This encodes CASSSQGNEQFF.

The chain uses TRBV12-5 and TRBJ2-3; 9 bases are a match to TRBD1. This CDR3 contains 13 residues. V trimming: 8 bases; J trimming: 6 bases; junction bases outside the gene matches: 6. Germline assignment: CDR1 LGHNT and CDR2 FRNRAP. The CDR3 DNA follows: TGTGCTAGTTTGGGACAGGGAACCGATACGCAGTATTTT. This codes for CASLGQGTDTQYF.

The chain combines TRBV2 with TRBJ1-1; D ambiguous. V lost 6 bases and J lost 3, with 11 bases in between. This CDR3 is built from 13 residues. The germline gives CDR1 SNHLY, CDR2 FYNNEI. In nucleotides, the CDR3 is TGTGCCAGCAGGAGCTCTCGGGACACTGAAGCTTTCTTT. Its protein is CASRSSRDTEAFF. Combining the CDR3 with reference TRBV2 and TRBJ1-1 gives the whole variable domain EPEVTQTPSHQVTQMGQEVILRCVPISNHLYFYWYRQILGQKVEFLVSFYNNEISEKSEIFDDQFSVERPDGSNFTLKIRSTKLEDSAMYFCASRSSRDTEAFFGQGTRLTVV.

This chain links TRBV7-6 with TRBJ2-1; 8 bases fit TRBD1. In germline, CDR1 is SGHVS, CDR2 FNYEAQ. The CDR3 runs 15 residues. Losses at the gene ends were 1 base for V and 5 bases for J; bases not matched to a gene: 4. CDR3 coding DNA: TGTGCCAGCAGCTTAGACAGGGGGGTCCACAATGAGCAGTTCTTC. Its protein product is CASSLDRGVHNEQFF.

The chain combines TRBV9 with TRBJ2-3; 7 bases are shared with TRBD2. Losses at the gene ends were 4 bases for V and 2 bases for J; bases not matched to a gene: 7. The V gene's germline CDR1 is SGDLS and CDR2 YYNGEE. The CDR3 runs to 15 residues. Here the CDR3 reads CASSSQAGVTDTQYF. The DNA for the CDR3 is TGTGCCAGCAGCTCCCAGGCGGGGGTCACAGATACGCAGTATTTT.

CDR3 in amino acids: CASSLARAGTGELFF. The CDR3 coding sequence is TGTGCCAGCAGCTTAGCGCGGGCCGGCACCGGGGAGCTGTTTTTT. V gene TRBV7-2 combines with J gene TRBJ2-2, with D possibly TRBD2 on 5 matching bases. Trimming left V 0 bases short and J 4 bases short, with 9 bases between. This CDR3 has 15 residues. Per germline, CDR1 SGHTA and CDR2 FQGNSA. Filled out from reference TRBV7-2 and TRBJ2-2, the complete variable domain reads GAGVSQSPSNKVTEKGKDVELRCDPISGHTALYWYRQSLGQGLEFLIYFQGNSAPDKSGLPSDRFSAERTGGSVSTLTIQRTQQEDSAVYLCASSLARAGTGELFFGEGSRLTVL.

This sequence joins TRBV5-8 and TRBJ1-4; D ambiguous. The CDR3 runs 16 residues. Germline V CDR1 and CDR2: SGHTS, YDEGEE. V was clipped by 0 bases and J by 0 bases, with 9 bases between them. The CDR3 DNA reads as TGTGCCAGCAGCTTGGTGCTGGGAGCAACTAATGAAAAACTGTTTTTT. This encodes CASSLVLGATNEKLFF.

The V and J genes are TRBV28 and TRBJ2-1; TRBD2 is a possible D gene (6 bases). CDR3 length: 13 residues. Between the trimmed V and J ends, which lost 5 bases and 8 bases, there was a span of 13 bases. Germline loops: CDR1 MDHEN, CDR2 SYDVKM. Here the CDR3 reads CASSHGSWDEQFF. The CDR3 DNA sequence: TGTGCCAGCAGTCACGGGAGTTGGGATGAGCAGTTCTTC.

Here the CDR3 reads CASSVEVAGNEQFF. CDR3 nucleotides: TGTGCCAGCAGCGTAGAGGTAGCGGGCAATGAGCAGTTCTTC. J is TRBJ2-1 and V is TRBV9; 7 bases agree with TRBD2. The CDR3 totals 14 residues. CDR1 SGDLS and CDR2 YYNGEE come from the germline V gene. The trim removed 0 bases at V and 6 bases at J, leaving 3 bases unmatched.

The J gene is TRBJ2-7, the V gene TRBV29-1, with D unclear. The CDR3 consists of 14 residues. Germline V gene lookup returns CDR1 SQVTM and CDR2 ANQGSEA. V was clipped by 7 bases and J by 5 bases, with 21 bases between them. The CDR3 nucleotides are TGCAGCGGCCTAGTAGGTGCCGGTGTAAACGAGCAGTACTTC. This encodes CSGLVGAGVNEQYF.

The CDR3 coding sequence is TGTGCCAGTAGAACTAACGGAGGAAACACCATATATTTT. Amino acid sequence: CASRTNGGNTIYF. V gene TRBV19 combines with J gene TRBJ1-3; no clear D. From germline, CDR1 is LNHDA and CDR2 SQIVND (reference sequence). The CDR3 totals 13 residues. The V end was cut by 6 bases, the J end by 4 bases, with 10 bases between.

The rearrangement joins TRBV6-6 to TRBJ1-1; no reliable D call. V was trimmed by 0 bases and J by 11 bases, leaving 10 bases between them. Germline values: CDR1 MNHNY, CDR2 SVGAGI (reference sequence). The CDR3 is 12 amino acids. CDR3 DNA: TGTGCCAGCAGTTACTCGACTGCGCTGGCTTTCTTT. This sequence encodes CASSYSTALAFF.

J is TRBJ2-3 and V is TRBV4-3; maybe TRBD2 (5 bases). Trimming pared 0 bases from V and 2 bases from J, leaving 12 bases between. Germline CDR1 LGHNA, CDR2 YSLEER. The CDR3 has 16 residues. CDR3 nucleotides: TGCGCCAGCAGCCAAGATCTTGCGGGTGTCACAGATACGCAGTATTTT. Its translation is CASSQDLAGVTDTQYF.

The CDR3 loop is CASSLVIYEQFF. CDR3 in DNA: TGTGCCAGCAGTTTAGTTATCTATGAGCAGTTCTTC. The rearrangement uses TRBV28 and TRBJ2-1; D is undetermined. The germline CDR1 and CDR2 sequences are MDHEN and SYDVKM. V shed 2 bases and J shed 8 bases, with 7 bases lying between them. The CDR3 consists of 12 residues.

V is TRBV18 and J is TRBJ1-5, with a tentative D call TRBD1 (6 bases). The germline V and J ends were trimmed by 8 bases and 1 base, with 12 bases remaining between them. The CDR3 length is 14 residues. Germline V gives CDR1 KGHSH, CDR2 LQKENI. The CDR3 loop is CASTGGQSNQPQHF. CDR3 sequence (DNA): TGTGCCAGCACCGGGGGGCAGAGCAATCAGCCCCAGCATTTT.

The chain is built from TRBV7-2 and TRBJ2-2, with D possibly TRBD1 on 5 matching bases. The V gene lost 1 base and the J gene lost 0 bases, with 9 bases spanning the gap. The CDR3 is 16 residues long. Germline-derived CDR1 and CDR2 are SGHTA and FQGNSA. The CDR3 nucleotides are TGTGCCAGCAGCTTAGGGGGCAGACCGAACACCGGGGAGCTGTTTTTT. Translated, it gives CASSLGGRPNTGELFF.

This clone appeared a single time. The rearrangement uses TRBV9 and TRBJ1-1; the match to TRBD1 covers 7 bases. From germline, CDR1 is SGDLS and CDR2 YYNGEE. This CDR3 is built from 13 residues. V dropped 8 bases and J dropped 2; count of bases not matched to a gene: 6. In DNA form, the CDR3 reads TGTGCCAGTAACAGGGGTTTAAACACTGAAGCTTTCTTT. It translates to CASNRGLNTEAFF.

V is TRBV5-1 and J is TRBJ2-2, with D possibly being TRBD1 (8 bases). V lost 4 bases and J 1 base, leaving 17 bases between the germline ends. CDR1 is SGHRS, CDR2 YFSETQ, per germline. The CDR3 consists of 17 residues. The CDR3 nucleotides read TGCGCCAGCAGCAGCGGGACAGGAGGGTGGAACACCGGGGAGCTGTTTTTT. It yields the protein CASSSGTGGWNTGELFF.